This section outlines one TCR beta chain sequence together with its context. Its antigen is unidentified. This record belongs to a study of long-term antiretroviral therapy in people with HIV. General observations from the study: ART preceded a rise in diversity that nonetheless stayed lower than in transplant donor controls.

It was version v3.0 of the immunoSEQ assay that was run at survey level. TCRdb's table, derived via immunoSEQ multiplex PCR, lists solely in-frame clones and lacks some. The sample carries 20,000 or so clones, over 65% recorded once. The CDR3 is 14 amino acids. Germline CDR1 reads SGDLS; CDR2 reads YYNGEE. Between the trimmed V and J ends, which lost 6 bases and 1 base, there was a span of 11 bases. V and J are TRBV9 and TRBJ2-1, with D unresolved. The material sequenced was unsorted PBMCs, taken roughly 5.9 years after starting antiretroviral therapy. This sequence was found in a man aged 25-40 years with HIV. CDR3 in amino acids: CASKGPNSYNEQFF. CDR3 coding DNA: TGTGCCAGCAAGGGTCCTAATTCCTACAATGAGCAGTTCTTC.